The 12 T cell receptor beta chains reported below all come from one sample, sequenced in a study of beta chain features in type 1 diabetes. Expressed TCRB transcripts were sequenced after all isolated RNA was converted to cDNA. The assay was immunoSEQ multiplex PCR, and TCRdb's table has in-frame clones only and misses some. The sample yields 350,000 to 450,000 clones, about 14% seen once. Sequences were obtained from naive CD4+ T cells from blood. The receptors were gathered from a man aged 25 to 40 in good health.

This clone was counted only a few times. The V and J genes are TRBV5-4 and TRBJ2-1, with D possibly called TRBD1 or TRBD2 (5 bases each). The CDR3 is 16 residues long. Deletions cut 1 base from V and 8 bases from J, with 19 bases between. Per the germline V gene, CDR1 is SGHNT and CDR2 is YYREEE (reference sequence). The CDR3 coding sequence is TGTGCCAGCAGCTTGTCCAGGGACGCCCTAGTTTATGAGCAGTTCTTC. Translation: CASSLSRDALVYEQFF.

The V call is TRBV5-4, the J call TRBJ1-6; TRBD1 matches 7 bases. CDR1 and CDR2 (germline): SGHNT, YYREEE (reference sequence). The junction had 10 bases not matched to a gene; V was cut back by 4 bases and J by 6 bases. The CDR3 is made up of 16 amino acids. The chain's CDR3 is CASSTGQAAPNSPLHF. The CDR3 DNA reads TGTGCCAGCAGCACCGGACAGGCAGCTCCTAATTCACCCCTCCACTTT.

This clone was detected only a few times. Other DNA sequences in this specimen translate into the identical CDR3. The chain has TRBV30 and TRBJ1-1; no definite D call. This CDR3 spans 11 amino acids. CDR1 is GTSNPN and CDR2 is SVGIG in the germline V gene (reference sequence). V dropped 0 bases and J dropped 8 bases, with 7 bases sitting between them. The CDR3 DNA sequence: TGTGCCTGGAGTGTACTGACGGAAGCTTTCTTT. Translating it yields CAWSVLTEAFF.

Only a few counts were recorded for this clone. The chain couples TRBV11-2 to TRBJ2-3, with 9 nucleotides matching TRBD1. CDR3 length: 14 amino acids. Germline CDR1 SGHAT, CDR2 FQNNGV. J lost 1 base, V lost 5 bases, and 1 base had no gene match. CDR3 protein: CASSRTGGTDTQYF. DNA for the CDR3: TGTGCCAGCAGCCGGACAGGGGGCACAGATACGCAGTATTTT.

CDR3 coding DNA: TGTGCCAGCAGGCCTCAGGGGGCGGGCGGGGAGCTGTTTTTT. This codes for CASRPQGAGGELFF. The chain carries TRBV6-6 and TRBJ2-2; 8 bases are a match to TRBD1. V was clipped by 6 bases and J by 7 bases; unmatched bases: 7. The germline CDR1 and CDR2 sequences are MNHNY and SVGAGI (reference sequence). This CDR3 comprises 14 residues.

The chain recombines TRBV5-4 with TRBJ1-2; D is perhaps TRBD1 (5 bases). V lost 6 bases, J lost 0 bases, and 15 bases lay in between. This CDR3 comprises 15 residues. CDR1 and CDR2 from the germline V gene are SGHNT and YYREEE (reference sequence). CDR3 DNA: TGTGCCAGCATCAGGGCCGGGAACTCTAACTATGGCTACACCTTC. Translated: CASIRAGNSNYGYTF.

V and J are TRBV6-6 and TRBJ2-5; the match to TRBD1 covers 7 bases. V lost 5 bases to trimming and J lost 5 bases; unmatched junction nucleotides: 11. The V gene's germline CDR1 is MNHNY and CDR2 SVGAGI (reference sequence). This CDR3 is 15 amino acids long. The CDR3 DNA reads TGTGCCAGCAGTATCGGGACAGCCCTCGGGGAGACCCAGTACTTC. Translating gives CASSIGTALGETQYF.

The CDR3: CASSSRYETQYF. CDR3 sequence (DNA): TGTGCCAGCAGTTCTCGTTATGAGACCCAGTACTTC. The chain joins TRBV6-5 to TRBJ2-5; D unclear. The CDR3 contains 12 residues. Germline V gene lookup returns CDR1 MNHEY and CDR2 SVGAGI. V gave up 4 bases and J gave up 5 bases, with 8 bases separating them.

The CDR3 sequence: CASSLGTKQETQYF. In DNA, the CDR3 is TGTGCCAGCAGCCTCGGGACAAAGCAAGAGACCCAGTACTTC. V and J are TRBV5-4 and TRBJ2-5; TRBD1 might be the D (6 bases). Trimming took off 4 bases at V and 2 bases at J, with 12 bases between the two ends. Germline V gene lookup returns CDR1 SGHNT and CDR2 YYREEE (reference sequence). The CDR3 contains 14 residues.

This clone was seen just once. This sequence joins TRBV7-8 and TRBJ1-2; D may be TRBD1 (6 bases). This CDR3 region has 16 residues. Deletions cut 0 bases from V and 6 bases from J, with 17 bases between. Germline loops: CDR1 SGHVS, CDR2 FQNEAQ. CDR3 nucleotides: TGTGCCAGCAGCTTAGCGCTGAGGACAGTGATAAATGGCTACACCTTC. This codes for CASSLALRTVINGYTF.

The sample holds a few counts of this clone. The rearrangement uses TRBV5-1 and TRBJ2-2, with 8 nucleotides matching TRBD1. J was trimmed by 3 bases and V by 4 bases; bases with no gene match: 5. The CDR3 spans 15 residues. Looked up from germline, CDR1 is SGHRS and CDR2 is YFSETQ. The CDR3 DNA sequence: TGCGCCAGCAGCCCGGGACAGGCGGACACCGGGGAGCTGTTTTTT. Translated, it gives CASSPGQADTGELFF.

The genes are TRBV9 and TRBJ1-2; D not resolved. Germline assignment: CDR1 SGDLS and CDR2 YYNGEE. The V end lost 0 bases, the J end lost 7 bases, and 10 bases lay between the germline ends. The CDR3 length is 13 residues. CDR3 region: CASSVDQQFGYTF. CDR3 in DNA: TGTGCCAGCAGCGTAGACCAGCAGTTTGGCTACACCTTC.